The 17 T cell receptor beta chains below come from one sample, sequenced in a study of T cell responses to AZD1222 COVID-19 vaccine (dated by TCRdb to about 2021). Library preparation used the immunoSEQ multiplex PCR assay. The table comes from immuneACCESS by way of TCRdb, which keeps in-frame sequences with V and J called. Part of the clones is missing from these tables; in studies checked, under half for an unresolved V gene and the rest for unknown reasons. The sample contains 130,000 or so clones, 80% to 90% of them found a single time. Around 3.1% of the sample is taken by the ten largest. The time point label of this sample denotes: baseline before first vaccination. The sample here was peripheral blood, taken on day 0 of AZD1222 vaccination. Source of these receptors: an adult in good health.

The chain employs TRBV4-1 and TRBJ2-3, with D unclear. The CDR3 extends over 16 amino acids. V lost 4 bases and J lost 1, with 15 bases in between. From germline, CDR1 is MGHRA and CDR2 YSYEKL. CDR3 sequence (DNA): TGCGCCAGCAGCCCTGGGCCGCACGAGGGCACAGATACGCAGTATTTT. Residues: CASSPGPHEGTDTQYF.

The V gene is TRBV9, the J gene TRBJ2-3; D unresolved. Germline V gives CDR1 SGDLS, CDR2 YYNGEE. CDR3 size: 8 residues. V was trimmed by 9 bases and J by 13 bases, leaving 9 bases between them. As DNA, the CDR3 is TGTGCCACCGGCCATGAGTATTTT. Translating it yields CATGHEYF.

The chain links TRBV7-2 to TRBJ1-4, with D perhaps TRBD1 (5 bases). V lost 6 bases, J lost 5 bases, and 13 bases lay in between. The CDR3 extends over 14 amino acids. CDR1 is SGHTA, CDR2 FQGNSA, per germline. CDR3 amino acids: CASSPNRGNEKLFF. In DNA form, the CDR3 reads TGTGCCAGCAGTCCAAATCGGGGGAATGAAAAACTGTTTTTT. Supplemented by reference TRBV7-2 and TRBJ1-4, the full variable domain reads GAGVSQSPSNKVTEKGKDVELRCDPISGHTALYWYRQSLGQGLEFLIYFQGNSAPDKSGLPSDRFSAERTGGSVSTLTIQRTQQEDSAVYLCASSPNRGNEKLFFGSGTQLSVL.

The gene calls are TRBV4-3 and TRBJ1-4; perhaps TRBD1 as D (6 bases). The CDR3 runs to 20 residues. Trimming took off 3 bases at V and 0 bases at J, with 23 bases between the two ends. The V gene's germline CDR1 is LGHNA and CDR2 YSLEER. CDR3 nucleotide sequence: TGCGCCAGCAGCCAGGGACCCAGAGGACAGATAGATACAACTAATGAAAAACTGTTTTTT. This gives the protein CASSQGPRGQIDTTNEKLFF.

The chain carries TRBV27 and TRBJ1-3; D is unclear. Germline CDR1 MNHEY, CDR2 SMNVEV (reference sequence). V lost 9 bases, J lost 0 bases, and 9 bases lay in between. This CDR3 spans 13 amino acids. The CDR3 region is CASRSFSGNTIYF. As DNA, the CDR3 is TGTGCCAGTCGCAGCTTCTCTGGAAACACCATATATTTT.

The chain joins TRBV6-2 or TRBV6-3 to TRBJ1-4; D is unclear. The CDR3 length is 12 residues. Germline CDR1 and CDR2: MNHEY and SVGEGT. Between the trimmed V and J ends, which lost 4 bases and 11 bases, there was a span of 11 bases. In DNA form, the CDR3 reads TGTGCCAGCAGTTCCGAAGATCGGAAACTGTTTTTT. Its translation is CASSSEDRKLFF.

V is TRBV14 and J is TRBJ2-5, with TRBD2 matching over 8 bases. J gave up 4 bases and V 4 bases, and 8 bases lay outside the gene matches. The CDR3 extends over 15 amino acids. Germline assignment: CDR1 SGHDN and CDR2 FVKESK. The CDR3 loop reads CASSRAGGVLETQYF. In nucleotides, the CDR3 is TGTGCCAGCAGCCGTGCGGGGGGCGTCTTAGAGACCCAGTACTTC.

This rearrangement joins TRBV13 to TRBJ2-1; D gene uncertain. Deletions cut 5 bases from V and 0 bases from J, with 14 bases between. Per the germline V gene, CDR1 is PRHDT and CDR2 is FYEKMQ (reference sequence). The CDR3 is 16 residues long. This CDR3 reads CASSLSLPSSYNEQFF. CDR3 coding DNA: TGTGCCAGCAGCCTCAGCCTCCCGAGCTCCTACAATGAGCAGTTCTTC.

This rearrangement joins TRBV4-3 to TRBJ2-1; D may be TRBD2 (6 bases). This CDR3 has 16 amino acids. V was trimmed by 0 bases and J by 4 bases, leaving 13 bases between them. Per germline, CDR1 LGHNA and CDR2 YSLEER. The chain's CDR3 is CASSQEEGGAYNEQFF. In DNA form, the CDR3 reads TGCGCCAGCAGCCAAGAAGAAGGCGGGGCATACAATGAGCAGTTCTTC.

The chain links TRBV28 to TRBJ1-1; possible D gene TRBD1, 5 bases. CDR3 length: 13 residues. Trimming stripped 3 bases from V and 11 bases from J, with 16 bases between. Germline V gene lookup returns CDR1 MDHEN and CDR2 SYDVKM. CDR3 region: CASSLQGVRGAFF. The CDR3 DNA follows: TGTGCCAGCAGTTTGCAAGGCGTCCGGGGGGCTTTCTTT.

This chain joins TRBV27 and TRBJ2-5; 10 positions agree with TRBD2. The ends lost 3 bases at V and 5 bases at J; junction bases unmatched: 6. The germline V gene encodes CDR1 MNHEY and CDR2 SMNVEV (reference sequence). This CDR3 has 15 amino acids. As DNA, the CDR3 is TGTGCCAGCAGTTTCGGAGCGGGAGGGTTGGAGACCCAGTACTTC. Protein sequence: CASSFGAGGLETQYF.

The chain joins TRBV11-2 to TRBJ2-7; the match to TRBD2 covers 13 bases. The CDR3 is made up of 15 amino acids. V shed 0 bases and J 7 bases; nucleotides not matched to a gene: 3. Germline V gene sequence: CDR1 SGHAT, CDR2 FQNNGV. The CDR3 region is CASSLDGLAGEEQYF. The CDR3 DNA is TGTGCCAGCAGCTTAGACGGACTAGCGGGAGAGGAGCAGTACTTC.

V is TRBV9 and J is TRBJ1-1; possible D gene TRBD1, 6 bases. CDR1 and CDR2 (germline): SGDLS, YYNGEE. V was clipped by 3 bases and J by 1 base, with 13 bases between them. The CDR3 runs to 15 residues. CDR3 protein: CASSAIQGQNTEAFF. The CDR3 region has the DNA TGTGCCAGCAGCGCGATACAGGGCCAGAACACTGAAGCTTTCTTT.

The CDR3: CASSPGSAGTGELFF. Here the CDR3 DNA reads TGTGCCAGCAGCCCCGGATCCGCGGGGACCGGGGAGCTGTTTTTT. The chain has TRBV5-4 and TRBJ2-2, with a tentative D call TRBD2 (6 bases). This CDR3 is built from 15 residues. V lost 4 bases and J 5 bases, leaving 15 bases between the germline ends. Germline CDR1 reads SGHNT; CDR2 reads YYREEE (reference sequence). Supplemented by reference TRBV5-4 and TRBJ2-2, the full variable domain reads ETGVTQSPTHLIKTRGQQVTLRCSSQSGHNTVSWYQQALGQGPQFIFQYYREEENGRGNFPPRFSGLQFPNYSSELNVNALELDDSALYLCASSPGSAGTGELFFGEGSRLTVL.

This chain uses TRBV10-3 with TRBJ2-7; tentatively, D is TRBD1 (6 bases). V lost 0 bases and J lost 2, with 17 bases in between. Germline V gene sequence: CDR1 ENHRY, CDR2 SYGVKD. The CDR3 runs to 17 residues. As DNA, the CDR3 is TGTGCCATCAGTGAGTCGATGGGAGACAGGCCCACCTACGAGCAGTACTTC. It is translated as CAISESMGDRPTYEQYF.

The chain joins TRBV7-6 to TRBJ1-1; a weak D match, TRBD1 (6 bases). The V gene lost 5 bases and the J gene lost 0 bases, with 10 bases spanning the gap. The CDR3 sequence is 14 residues long. Germline assignment: CDR1 SGHVS and CDR2 FNYEAQ. The CDR3 bases are TGTGCCAGCAGCCCAGGGGCCATGAACACTGAAGCTTTCTTT. It is translated as CASSPGAMNTEAFF.

The CDR3 sequence: CASSLVARGHASGNTIYF. CDR3 sequence (DNA): TGTGCCAGCAGCTTAGTAGCAAGGGGGCATGCCTCTGGAAACACCATATATTTT. The chain recombines TRBV11-2 with TRBJ1-3, with 7 nucleotides matching TRBD1. The CDR3 is 18 amino acids. After removal of 1 base from V and 0 bases from J, the junction contained 9 bases not matched to a gene. Germline assignment: CDR1 SGHAT and CDR2 FQNNGV.